These 3 T cell receptor beta chains were sequenced from one sample in a study of T cell changes during pregnancy in multiple sclerosis. This table comes from immunoSEQ multiplex PCR, and its TCRdb copy is limited to in-frame clones, with some not included. The table has 55,000 to 85,000 clones, just under 95% seen once. Specimen: peripheral blood, collected in the second trimester of pregnancy. These receptors all come from a female donor with multiple sclerosis, enrolled in a pregnancy study.

The V gene is TRBV27, the J gene TRBJ2-3, with D tentatively TRBD1 (5 bases). This CDR3 is 17 amino acids long. V was cut by 2 bases and J by 3 bases, with 18 bases left in between. Per the germline V gene, CDR1 is MNHEY and CDR2 is SMNVEV (reference sequence). The CDR3 sequence is CASSLITGQGPTDTQYF. The DNA for the CDR3 is TGTGCCAGCAGTTTAATAACTGGGCAGGGTCCAACAGATACGCAGTATTTT.

V is TRBV15 and J is TRBJ1-5; TRBD1 is a possible D gene (6 bases). Trimming pared 1 base from V and 5 bases from J, leaving 21 bases between. The CDR3 has 18 residues. Germline CDR1 reads LNHNV; CDR2 reads YYDKDF (reference sequence). Written as DNA, the CDR3 is TGTGCCACCAGCAGAGTAGGTATTCGGGGGGCCAGGTATCAGCCCCAGCATTTT. Residues: CATSRVGIRGARYQPQHF.

The V call is TRBV10-3, the J call TRBJ2-3, with 9 bases lining up with TRBD1. J was trimmed by 0 bases and V by 5 bases; bases with no gene match: 12. The germline V gene has CDR1 ENHRY and CDR2 SYGVKD. This CDR3 comprises 18 residues. Here the CDR3 reads CAISYGRQGDTSTDTQYF. DNA of the CDR3: TGTGCCATCAGTTATGGTCGACAGGGGGATACTAGCACAGATACGCAGTATTTT.